The rows below give T cell receptor beta chains drawn from one sample of a study of PD-L1 blockade in urothelial cancer. The method was immunoSEQ multiplex PCR; TCRdb's version includes in-frame clones alone and lacks a portion of them. The repertoire includes some 120,000 clones, approximately 90% of them detected once, and 1.5% to 2% sits in the top ten. The sequences come from PBMCs, collected around atezolizumab (anti-PD-L1) treatment. The receptors were sampled from a man in his 60s with urothelial cancer. Each CDR3 is given with its conserved first and last residue. Size tells how often a clone was seen (once, few, many) or the class of an expanded clone, and some rows leave it out.

abundance	v_gene	j_gene	CDR3aa
.	TRBV9	TRBJ1-2	CASTGFRTYGYTF
.	TRBV11-3	TRBJ2-5	CASSVDPTRGETQYF
.	TRBV5-1	TRBJ2-7	CASSLLTSGGHEQYF
.	TRBV5-1	TRBJ2-3	CASSWGAARSTDTQYF
.	TRBV4-1	TRBJ2-7	CASSQDLQSYEQYF
.	TRBV29-1	TRBJ2-5	CSVALETQYF
.	TRBV7-3	TRBJ2-2	CASSSGSDTGELFF
.	TRBV29-1	TRBJ1-2	CSVGGQGHYGYTF
.	TRBV5-4	TRBJ2-2	CASSPDRAGGELFF
.	TRBV30	TRBJ2-5	CAWSSWDRGFQETQYF
.	TRBV11-3	TRBJ2-2	CASSPSSGAGELFF
.	TRBV5-5	TRBJ2-3	CASSLGVSTDTQYF
.	TRBV6-1	TRBJ2-1	CASSVHFYEQFF
few	TRBV4-2	TRBJ2-7	CASSHGSGSYEQYF
.	TRBV5-1	TRBJ1-6	CASSQGWNSPLHF
.	TRBV11-2	TRBJ2-7	CASSSLLAGPYEQYF
.	TRBV7-2	TRBJ2-5	CASSPTSGGWETQYF
.	TRBV7-6	TRBJ1-4	CASSLGPTVNEKLFF
.	TRBV5-1	TRBJ2-7	CASSLGLAGAIAEQYF
.	TRBV19	TRBJ2-7	CASSQSPGTGVFYEQYF
.	TRBV6-1	TRBJ2-3	CASSETGIMADTQYF
.	TRBV11-2	TRBJ1-2	CASSLGTGTGYGYTF
.	TRBV11-1	TRBJ2-1	CASSLEVQRGLPYNEQFF
.	TRBV28	TRBJ2-5	CASTAWSGGQETQYF
.	TRBV5-1	TRBJ2-7	CASSGGQGSEQYF
.	TRBV19	TRBJ2-3	CASSTRLDTDTQYF
.	TRBV4-2	TRBJ2-7	CASRKDPDRGYEQYF
.	TRBV4-2	TRBJ2-2	CASSQAGTSGAGELFF
.	TRBV5-1	TRBJ2-1	CASSFLDRGNIGNEQFF
.	TRBV18	TRBJ2-5	CASSPGAISQETQYF
.	TRBV11-2	TRBJ2-1	CASSIGLPNEQFF
.	TRBV7-2	TRBJ2-5	CASSRLTGTGGTGTQYF
.	TRBV5-6	TRBJ1-5	CASSLVGGNQPQHF
.	TRBV30	TRBJ2-7	CAWRLQGSYEQYF
.	TRBV7-8	TRBJ2-7	CASSLVGGPWYEQYF
.	TRBV4-1	TRBJ2-7	CASSQYGLAGYEQYF
.	TRBV29-1	TRBJ2-3	CRAGSVNTDTQYF
once	TRBV7-2	TRBJ1-2	CASSPRDRVGYTF
.	TRBV7-8	TRBJ1-2	CASSLEQGPTPIYTF
few	TRBV7-3	TRBJ1-1	CASSLSVNTEAFF
.	TRBV4-2	TRBJ2-1	CASSQDPAGRRGGREQFF
.	TRBV28	TRBJ1-5	CASSLGQGYYSNQPQHF
once	TRBV4-1	TRBJ1-2	CASSQDVEAGYTF
.	TRBV5-6	TRBJ1-2	CASSPRNYGYTF
once	TRBV7-3	TRBJ2-1	CASSLRDSLWRGNEQFF
.	TRBV5-1	TRBJ1-5	CASSWGPGGQPQHF
.	TRBV5-1	TRBJ1-4	CASSLAGGMSEKLFF
.	TRBV19	TRBJ2-2	CATRDRGIQTGELFF
.	TRBV11-3	TRBJ2-7	CASSLGGPKSEQYF
.	TRBV5-1	TRBJ2-1	CASSSTGDLYNEQFF
.	TRBV7-3	TRBJ2-5	CASSLALGGARGTQYF